The 29 T cell receptor beta chains below come from one sample, sequenced in a study of radiotherapy plus CTLA-4 blockade in lung cancer. Clones were sequenced by immunoSEQ multiplex PCR, and TCRdb holds only the in-frame ones, with some missing. Here the sample spans some 66,000 clones, over 75% being singletons. Here the sequenced sample was peripheral blood, taken from a patient treated with radiotherapy plus ipilimumab. Source of these receptors: a human donor with non-small cell lung cancer who had a partial response to radiotherapy plus ipilimumab.

This sequence joins TRBV12-5 and TRBJ2-3; 7 nucleotides agree with TRBD1. With 1 base clipped from V and 1 base from J, the junction kept 2 bases outside the gene matches. The CDR3 contains 15 residues. Germline V gives CDR1 LGHNT, CDR2 FRNRAP. DNA of the CDR3: TGTGCTAGTGGTTTGGGGACAGGAGGCACAGATACGCAGTATTTT. As protein: CASGLGTGGTDTQYF.

The CDR3 DNA follows: TGTGCCAGCAGTGAGGGGGTTAGCGGGGCCACAGATACGCAGTATTTT. This codes for CASSEGVSGATDTQYF. V usage is TRBV6-1 and J usage is TRBJ2-3, with 8 nucleotides matching TRBD2. CDR3 length equals 16 residues. Germline CDR1 reads MNHNS; CDR2 reads SASEGT. After removal of 3 bases from V and 2 bases from J, the junction contained 7 bases not matched to a gene.

V gene TRBV28 combines with J gene TRBJ1-2; possibly TRBD1 for D (6 bases). The length of the CDR3 is 13 residues. Trimming took off 5 bases at V and 4 bases at J, with 11 bases between the two ends. Germline V gene sequence: CDR1 MDHEN, CDR2 SYDVKM. CDR3 in amino acids: CASSPGDRYGYTF. The CDR3 nucleotides read TGTGCCAGCAGTCCAGGGGACCGCTATGGCTACACCTTC.

The chain carries TRBV29-1 and TRBJ2-7; 7 nucleotides agree with TRBD1. Trimming took 0 bases from V and 2 from J; bases not matched to a gene: 7. CDR1 and CDR2 from the germline V gene are SQVTM and ANQGSEA. CDR3 length equals 15 residues. The CDR3 nucleotides read TGCAGCGTTGAAGATGGTTCGGGACAGACCTACGAGCAGTACTTC. Its protein is CSVEDGSGQTYEQYF.

The chain employs TRBV27 and TRBJ1-1, with D possibly being TRBD1 (5 bases). This CDR3 is 15 amino acids long. V was clipped by 5 bases and J by 3 bases, with 16 bases between them. Per the germline V gene, CDR1 is MNHEY and CDR2 is SMNVEV (reference sequence). As DNA, the CDR3 is TGTGCCAGCAGTCGCGAGCGTACGGGGGACACTGAAGCTTTCTTT. Amino acids: CASSRERTGDTEAFF.

This clone was observed a few times. CDR3 protein: CASSLRENIQYF. CDR3 DNA sequence: TGTGCCAGCAGCTTGCGGGAAAACATTCAGTACTTC. The V and J genes are TRBV5-6 and TRBJ2-4, with unresolved D. The germline CDR1 and CDR2 sequences are SGHDT and YYEEEE. The CDR3 length is 12 residues. The V gene lost 1 base and the J gene lost 5 bases, with 4 bases spanning the gap.

The chain has TRBV28 and TRBJ2-1, with D possibly being TRBD2 (5 bases). CDR1 and CDR2 (germline): MDHEN, SYDVKM. The CDR3 runs to 14 residues. The V end lost 7 bases, the J end lost 5 bases, and 15 bases lay between the germline ends. CDR3 amino acids: CASKAEPVDNEQFF. The DNA of the CDR3 is TGTGCCAGCAAAGCGGAGCCCGTTGACAATGAGCAGTTCTTC.

J is TRBJ2-5 and V is TRBV28; TRBD2 aligns across 7 bases. Germline V gene data show CDR1 as MDHEN and CDR2 as SYDVKM. J gave up 4 bases and V 2 bases, and 10 bases lay outside the gene matches. The CDR3 has 16 amino acids. CDR3 bases: TGTGCCAGCAGTTTACCCACTGAGACTAGCTCAGAGACCCAGTACTTC. Protein sequence: CASSLPTETSSETQYF.

This rearrangement joins TRBV27 to TRBJ2-3; 8 bases fit TRBD2. The CDR3 extends over 15 amino acids. Germline lookup yields CDR1 MNHEY and CDR2 SMNVEV (reference sequence). With V trimmed by 2 bases and J by 11 bases, 12 bases remained unmatched. The CDR3 sequence is CASSLPSGRVPQQYF. The CDR3 region has the DNA TGTGCCAGCAGTTTACCTAGCGGGCGGGTCCCGCAGCAGTATTTT.

The rearrangement uses TRBV28 and TRBJ2-5; 8 nucleotides agree with TRBD1. This CDR3 has 13 residues. Germline trimming cut 6 bases from V and 5 bases from J; bases unmatched to any gene: 5. Germline CDR1 MDHEN, CDR2 SYDVKM. The CDR3 sequence is CASSQGAEETQYF. CDR3 coding DNA: TGTGCCAGCAGCCAGGGGGCGGAGGAGACCCAGTACTTC.

The chain combines TRBV29-1 with TRBJ1-2; a weak D match, TRBD1 (6 bases). This CDR3 is built from 13 residues. Trimming took off 7 bases at V and 3 bases at J, with 15 bases between the two ends. In germline, CDR1 is SQVTM, CDR2 ANQGSEA. CDR3 DNA sequence: TGCAGCGGACAGGAGGTCGCGGACTATGGCTACACCTTC. Its protein product is CSGQEVADYGYTF.

This sequence joins TRBV7-9 and TRBJ1-4; 8 bases align to TRBD1. This CDR3 contains 15 residues. V lost 0 bases, J lost 5 bases, and 2 bases stayed unmatched. Germline assignment: CDR1 SEHNR and CDR2 FQNEAQ (reference sequence). CDR3 region: CASSLAGTGNEKLFF. The CDR3 coding sequence is TGTGCCAGCAGCTTAGCCGGGACAGGAAATGAAAAACTGTTTTTT.

This chain links TRBV18 with TRBJ1-5; 10 nucleotides align to TRBD1. Losses at the gene ends were 5 bases for V and 2 bases for J; bases not matched to a gene: 3. CDR1 is KGHSH and CDR2 is LQKENI in the germline V gene. The CDR3 runs to 15 residues. CDR3 sequence reads: CASSMTGGGNQPQHF. In DNA, the CDR3 is TGTGCCAGCTCAATGACAGGGGGCGGCAATCAGCCCCAGCATTTT.

The J gene is TRBJ2-5, the V gene TRBV6-5, with D maybe TRBD2 (6 bases). The germline CDR1 and CDR2 sequences are MNHEY and SVGAGI. V was pared by 2 bases and J by 1 base, with 11 bases between. The CDR3 is 15 residues long. The CDR3 region has the DNA TGTGCCAGCAGTTACAAGCGGAGGGGCCAAGAGACCCAGTACTTC. Amino acid sequence: CASSYKRRGQETQYF.

The rearrangement links TRBV2 to TRBJ1-3; no firm D call. Trimming took 8 bases from V and 0 from J, leaving 11 bases between them. The CDR3 is 14 residues long. Germline assignment: CDR1 SNHLY and CDR2 FYNNEI. The CDR3 loop reads CASALEYSGNTIYF. The CDR3, as DNA: TGTGCCAGCGCCTTGGAGTACTCTGGAAACACCATATATTTT.

In this sample, this clone turned up once. CDR3 protein: CAWGKVTSGRKGNEQFF. In DNA form, the CDR3 reads TGTGCCTGGGGTAAAGTGACTAGCGGGAGGAAGGGGAATGAGCAGTTCTTC. The chain has TRBV30 and TRBJ2-1; 13 nucleotides align to TRBD2. The V gene's germline CDR1 is GTSNPN and CDR2 SVGIG (reference sequence). J gave up 7 bases and V 5 bases, and 14 bases lay outside the gene matches. The CDR3 is 17 residues long.

V is TRBV14 and J is TRBJ1-1; D is uncertain. Germline assignment: CDR1 SGHDN and CDR2 FVKESK. V lost 1 base to trimming and J lost 5 bases, with 14 bases between them. The CDR3 is 15 residues long. The CDR3 DNA is TGTGCCAGCAGCCAAGTGTTCGGAGGGAGGACTGAAGCTTTCTTT. Protein: CASSQVFGGRTEAFF.

The J gene is TRBJ1-4, the V gene TRBV28; the D gene is possibly TRBD1 (6 bases). The CDR3 is 15 amino acids. Germline lookup yields CDR1 MDHEN and CDR2 SYDVKM. V lost 5 bases and J 10 bases, leaving 20 bases between the germline ends. The CDR3 spells CASSRTTEQGGKLFF. The CDR3 DNA reads TGTGCCAGCAGTCGAACTACAGAACAGGGTGGAAAACTGTTTTTT.

The rearrangement joins TRBV7-9 to TRBJ2-7; 9 bases align to TRBD1. This CDR3 comprises 14 residues. The trim removed 5 bases at V and 1 base at J, leaving 3 bases unmatched. The germline CDR1 and CDR2 sequences are SEHNR and FQNEAQ (reference sequence). CDR3: CASSAGTGSYEQYF. CDR3 bases: TGTGCCAGCAGCGCTGGGACAGGGTCCTACGAGCAGTACTTC. The full variable domain, in which reference TRBV7-9 and TRBJ2-7 provide the parts outside the CDR3, is DTGVSQNPRHKITKRGQNVTFRCDPISEHNRLYWYRQTLGQGPEFLTYFQNEAQLEKSRLLSDRFSAERPKGSFSTLEIQRTEQGDSAMYLCASSAGTGSYEQYFGPGTRLTVT.

This chain joins TRBV7-2 and TRBJ2-7, with 8 bases aligning to TRBD2. From germline, CDR1 is SGHTA and CDR2 FQGNSA. The ends lost 5 bases at V and 2 bases at J; junction bases unmatched: 8. This CDR3 comprises 15 residues. CDR3 DNA: TGTGCCAGCAGCCTCCGGGAGGGAGTCCCCTACGAGCAGTACTTC. Translation: CASSLREGVPYEQYF. Using reference TRBV7-2 and TRBJ2-7 for the parts outside the CDR3, the full variable domain is GAGVSQSPSNKVTEKGKDVELRCDPISGHTALYWYRQSLGQGLEFLIYFQGNSAPDKSGLPSDRFSAERTGGSVSTLTIQRTQQEDSAVYLCASSLREGVPYEQYFGPGTRLTVT.

For the CDR3, the DNA is TGTGCCAGCAGGGAGGTCTGGGAAGGGCAGCCCCAGCATTTT. The encoded protein is CASREVWEGQPQHF. The V gene is TRBV6-1, the J gene TRBJ1-5, with D uncertain. Trimming took 6 bases from V and 7 from J, leaving 16 bases between them. This CDR3 has 14 residues. Germline assignment: CDR1 MNHNS and CDR2 SASEGT.

This chain uses TRBV5-6 with TRBJ1-6; no definite D call. Trimming took off 0 bases at V and 7 bases at J, with 17 bases between the two ends. CDR1 is SGHDT, CDR2 YYEEEE, per germline. The CDR3 extends over 17 amino acids. The chain's CDR3 is CASSLERESRWNSPLHF. The CDR3 coding sequence is TGTGCCAGCAGCTTGGAAAGGGAGTCTAGATGGAATTCACCCCTCCACTTT. Using reference TRBV5-6 and TRBJ1-6 for the parts outside the CDR3, the full variable domain is DAGVTQSPTHLIKTRGQQVTLRCSPKSGHDTVSWYQQALGQGPQFIFQYYEEEERQRGNFPDRFSGHQFPNYSSELNVNALLLGDSALYLCASSLERESRWNSPLHFGNGTRLTVT.

This chain joins TRBV5-4 and TRBJ2-2, with TRBD2 as a possible D gene (6 bases). Trimming took 4 bases from V and 5 from J, leaving 21 bases between them. Per the germline V gene, CDR1 is SGHNT and CDR2 is YYREEE (reference sequence). The CDR3 is made up of 17 amino acids. CDR3: CASSPPRGGVGTGELFF. CDR3 sequence (DNA): TGTGCCAGCAGCCCTCCACGGGGCGGGGTTGGTACCGGGGAGCTGTTTTTT.

J is TRBJ2-7 and V is TRBV5-1; 9 nucleotides agree with TRBD2. The germline V gene has CDR1 SGHRS and CDR2 YFSETQ. This CDR3 spans 17 amino acids. V lost 1 base to trimming and J lost 0 bases; unmatched junction nucleotides: 8. The chain's CDR3 is CASSLREAGGSSYEQYF. Here the CDR3 DNA reads TGCGCCAGCAGCTTGCGGGAGGCGGGAGGGAGCTCCTACGAGCAGTACTTC.

The chain recombines TRBV10-1 with TRBJ2-1, with D maybe TRBD2 (6 bases). V dropped 3 bases and J dropped 1 base, with 13 bases sitting between them. CDR1 is WNHNN and CDR2 is SYGVQD in the germline V gene (reference sequence). CDR3 length equals 16 residues. The CDR3: CASSDLSGPSYNEQFF. The CDR3 DNA follows: TGCGCCAGCAGTGATCTTAGCGGACCTTCCTACAATGAGCAGTTCTTC.

The V and J genes are TRBV29-1 and TRBJ2-5; tentatively, D is TRBD2 (6 bases). This CDR3 has 13 residues. Trimming took off 6 bases at V and 2 bases at J, with 13 bases between the two ends. CDR1 and CDR2 from the germline V gene are SQVTM and ANQGSEA. This chain's CDR3 is CSVSLARQETQYF. The CDR3 region has the DNA TGCAGCGTGTCACTAGCACGGCAAGAGACCCAGTACTTC.

The V and J genes are TRBV19 and TRBJ2-7; weak D call: TRBD2 (5 bases). CDR1 and CDR2 from the germline V gene are LNHDA and SQIVND (reference sequence). There are 14 residues in the CDR3. Trimming removed 0 bases at V and 6 bases at J, with 12 bases between. The CDR3 DNA reads TGTGCCAGTAGTATAGATGGCGGGCCGAGCGAGCAGTACTTC. Its translation: CASSIDGGPSEQYF.

About this clone itself: The same CDR3 can be traced to other DNA sequences in this sample. The V and J genes are TRBV6-1 and TRBJ2-7; 12 bases agree with TRBD1. The V gene's germline CDR1 is MNHNS and CDR2 SASEGT. The V segment lost 6 bases and the J segment 2 bases; nucleotides outside the gene matches: 2. The CDR3 is 14 amino acids. The CDR3 DNA reads TGTGCCAGCAGGAGGGACAGGGGGCCCTACGAGCAGTACTTC. Encoded protein: CASRRDRGPYEQYF.

For this clone: A junction boundary mismatches the germline segment, possibly from a read error. This sample includes further DNA sequences coding for the same CDR3. This chain connects TRBV11-3 to TRBJ2-7; possible D gene TRBD2, 6 bases. This CDR3 has 16 residues. The V gene's germline CDR1 is SGHNT and CDR2 YENEEA. CDR3: CASSLYGGAQAYEQYF. CDR3 DNA: TGTGCTAGCAGCTTATACGGGGGAGCGCAAGCCTACGAGCAGTACTTC.